One T cell receptor beta chain is described in this entry. This record comes from a study of blood T cell repertoires in COVID-19. In the study overall: Donors in the United States, Italy and Spain gave samples during acute or convalescent COVID-19. PBMCs, B-cell-depleted T cells, or T cells provided the cDNA or gDNA that made up the material.

Methods used by the authors: Reference gene primers were amplified, and this amplification served to estimate nucleated cell counts. Using immunoSEQ multiplex PCR, the repertoire was profiled, and TCRdb retains in-frame clones only, with some absent. V, J and clone size reflect that table, while D and trimming were determined from the DNA. The sample lists about 87,000 clones, 70% to 90% occurring once. Trimming removed 3 bases at V and 5 bases at J, with 14 bases between. Germline CDR1 and CDR2: SGHKS and YYEKEE (reference sequence). The CDR3 totals 15 residues. Sequencing was carried out using peripheral blood. The receptor comes from a man aged 40-49 years with acute or convalescent COVID-19. The V and J genes are TRBV5-5 and TRBJ1-4; tentative D call: TRBD1 (6 bases). CDR3 coding DNA: TGTGCCAGCAGCTACCCCGGGACAAGGAATGAAAAACTGTTTTTT. Amino acid sequence: CASSYPGTRNEKLFF.